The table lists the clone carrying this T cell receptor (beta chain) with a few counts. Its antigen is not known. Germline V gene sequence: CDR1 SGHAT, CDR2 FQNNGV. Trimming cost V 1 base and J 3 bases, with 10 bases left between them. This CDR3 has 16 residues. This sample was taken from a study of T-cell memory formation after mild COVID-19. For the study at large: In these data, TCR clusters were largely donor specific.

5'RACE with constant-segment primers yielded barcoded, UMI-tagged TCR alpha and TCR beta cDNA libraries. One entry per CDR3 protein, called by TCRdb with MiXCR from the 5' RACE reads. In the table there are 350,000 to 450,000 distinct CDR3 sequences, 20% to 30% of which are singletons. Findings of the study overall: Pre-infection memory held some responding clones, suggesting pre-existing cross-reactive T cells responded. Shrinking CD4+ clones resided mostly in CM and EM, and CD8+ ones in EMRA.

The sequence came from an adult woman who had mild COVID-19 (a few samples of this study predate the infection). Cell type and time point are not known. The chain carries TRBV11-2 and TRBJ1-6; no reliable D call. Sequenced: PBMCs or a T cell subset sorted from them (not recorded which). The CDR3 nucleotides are TGTGCCAGCAGCTTAGCAGCCACAGTCTATAATTCACCCCTCCACTTT. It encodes CASSLAATVYNSPLHF.